The entry below describes one T cell receptor (beta chain). Its matching antigen is unknown. MiXCR, applied by TCRdb to the 5' RACE reads, yields one record per CDR3 protein. The sample includes 500,000 to 550,000 distinct CDR3 sequences, around 20% of them seen just once. This specimen comes from a study of T-cell memory formation after mild COVID-19. As for the study in general: Largely donor-specific TCR clusters were found.

Study-wide findings and caveats: Contracting CD4+ clones were located mainly in CM and EM, and CD8+ clones in EMRA. There was a balanced CD4/CD8 profile in clones contracting day 15 to 85, and later expanders leaned CD4+. The pre-infection memory compartment contained some responding clones, suggesting cross-reactive memory joined.

This CDR3 contains 14 residues. V shed 5 bases and J 8 bases; nucleotides not matched to a gene: 9. CDR1 and CDR2 (germline): SGHTA, FQGNSA. The receptor's source is an adult woman who had mild COVID-19 (a few samples of this study predate the infection). Cell type and time point are not known. The chain is built from TRBV7-2 and TRBJ1-1, with TRBD1 matching over 9 bases. Sequencing was carried out using PBMCs or a T cell subset sorted from them (not recorded which). CDR3 sequence: CASSTGTGRIEAFF. The CDR3 DNA follows: TGTGCCAGCAGCACAGGGACAGGGCGGATCGAAGCTTTCTTT. The entire variable domain, with the rest obtained from reference TRBV7-2 and TRBJ1-1, is as follows: GAGVSQSPSNKVTEKGKDVELRCDPISGHTALYWYRQSLGQGLEFLIYFQGNSAPDKSGLPSDRFSAERTGGSVSTLTIQRTQQEDSAVYLCASSTGTGRIEAFFGQGTRLTVV.